Listed below are T cell receptor beta chains from one sample, sequenced in a study of blood T cell repertoires in COVID-19. Only in-frame clones appear in the TCRdb table, and some are missing; sequencing was by immunoSEQ multiplex PCR. This sample has roughly 38,000 clones, with 65% to 85% found just once. The specimen sequenced was peripheral blood. The source of these receptors is a man aged 35 to 55 with active or convalescent COVID-19. CDR3s include the opening cysteine and the closing phenylalanine or tryptophan. Fields, in order: V gene, clone size, J gene, CDR3 protein. Clone size is stated in some rows and not others, as once, few, many or a class when expanded.

v_call: TRBV7-3; clone_size: NA; j_call: TRBJ1-3; cdr3_aa: CASSSGTGGGGNTIYF
v_call: TRBV4-3; clone_size: NA; j_call: TRBJ2-1; cdr3_aa: CASSPTGGGLDDEQFF
v_call: TRBV20-1; clone_size: NA; j_call: TRBJ2-1; cdr3_aa: CSASKASGGFEQFF
v_call: TRBV11-2; clone_size: NA; j_call: TRBJ1-1; cdr3_aa: CASRSPGQGHTEAFF
v_call: TRBV30; clone_size: NA; j_call: TRBJ2-3; cdr3_aa: CAWGQGAADTQYF
v_call: TRBV28; clone_size: NA; j_call: TRBJ1-2; cdr3_aa: CASSPRGQGGRYTF
v_call: TRBV29-1; clone_size: few; j_call: TRBJ1-2; cdr3_aa: CSVDGSIDGYTF
v_call: TRBV5-4; clone_size: once; j_call: TRBJ1-1; cdr3_aa: CASSPSDSWGTEAFF
v_call: TRBV27; clone_size: NA; j_call: TRBJ1-5; cdr3_aa: CASRGSGQPQHF
v_call: TRBV11-3; clone_size: once; j_call: TRBJ1-1; cdr3_aa: CASSLRRSTEAFF
v_call: TRBV3-1/TRBV3-2; clone_size: NA; j_call: TRBJ2-1; cdr3_aa: CASSQGGYVSYNEQFF
v_call: TRBV24-1; clone_size: NA; j_call: TRBJ2-1; cdr3_aa: CATGRRGGGNEQFF
v_call: TRBV10-2; clone_size: NA; j_call: TRBJ2-7; cdr3_aa: CASSEPALAGQLLSSEQYF
v_call: TRBV19; clone_size: NA; j_call: TRBJ2-1; cdr3_aa: CASGWDRGYNEQFF
v_call: TRBV2; clone_size: NA; j_call: TRBJ1-1; cdr3_aa: CASRLIRNTEAFF
v_call: TRBV18; clone_size: NA; j_call: TRBJ1-4; cdr3_aa: CASSPRTAGNTNEKLFF
v_call: TRBV5-1; clone_size: NA; j_call: TRBJ1-4; cdr3_aa: CASSFIEGDRAEKLFF
v_call: TRBV11-2; clone_size: NA; j_call: TRBJ1-2; cdr3_aa: CASRPPPAGGYTF
v_call: TRBV4-2; clone_size: NA; j_call: TRBJ2-7; cdr3_aa: CASSQETGGSYEQYF
v_call: TRBV7-9; clone_size: NA; j_call: TRBJ2-5; cdr3_aa: CASSNDRGETQYF
v_call: TRBV21-1; clone_size: NA; j_call: TRBJ2-3; cdr3_aa: CASSKKSGTSGRTDTQYF
v_call: TRBV7-2; clone_size: NA; j_call: TRBJ2-3; cdr3_aa: CASSPRGGGDRDTQYF
v_call: TRBV2; clone_size: few; j_call: TRBJ2-7; cdr3_aa: CASRSTTGDYEQYF
v_call: TRBV2; clone_size: NA; j_call: TRBJ1-1; cdr3_aa: CASRGDRDRAFF
v_call: TRBV28; clone_size: NA; j_call: TRBJ2-3; cdr3_aa: CASSFPPLEGLLDTQYF
v_call: TRBV5-6; clone_size: NA; j_call: TRBJ1-2; cdr3_aa: CASSSLRVEGGYTF
v_call: TRBV6-2/TRBV6-3; clone_size: NA; j_call: TRBJ2-5; cdr3_aa: CASSGAGQGQETQYF
v_call: TRBV27; clone_size: NA; j_call: TRBJ1-2; cdr3_aa: CASSPYGAGGYTF
v_call: TRBV7-9; clone_size: NA; j_call: TRBJ2-2; cdr3_aa: CASSLRQGDTGELFF
v_call: TRBV19; clone_size: NA; j_call: TRBJ2-1; cdr3_aa: CASSPTGQPYNEQFF
v_call: TRBV19; clone_size: NA; j_call: TRBJ2-3; cdr3_aa: CASSIQGASTDTQYF
v_call: TRBV2; clone_size: NA; j_call: TRBJ1-2; cdr3_aa: CASTPSLLEGGGYTF
v_call: TRBV30; clone_size: NA; j_call: TRBJ1-3; cdr3_aa: CAWSYGTGVGNTIYF
v_call: TRBV29-1; clone_size: NA; j_call: TRBJ2-1; cdr3_aa: CSVGYSATPGGNEQFF
v_call: TRBV4-3; clone_size: NA; j_call: TRBJ2-3; cdr3_aa: CASSQDDPFRTGVFLSTDTQYF
v_call: TRBV5-6; clone_size: NA; j_call: TRBJ1-5; cdr3_aa: CASSLYGSTGGNQPQHF
v_call: TRBV11-2; clone_size: NA; j_call: TRBJ2-1; cdr3_aa: CASSLTDRGHEQFF
v_call: TRBV18; clone_size: NA; j_call: TRBJ2-1; cdr3_aa: CASSPSSGLWGRNEQFF
v_call: TRBV10-1; clone_size: NA; j_call: TRBJ2-1; cdr3_aa: CASSGPITGKGNNEQFF
v_call: TRBV4-2; clone_size: NA; j_call: TRBJ1-2; cdr3_aa: CASSQPSDSGYGYTF
v_call: TRBV4-2; clone_size: NA; j_call: TRBJ2-5; cdr3_aa: CASSQPERIQETQYF
v_call: TRBV7-2; clone_size: NA; j_call: TRBJ2-7; cdr3_aa: CASSLAEGYEQYF
v_call: TRBV5-1; clone_size: NA; j_call: TRBJ1-2; cdr3_aa: CASSQSRGDGYTF
v_call: TRBV28; clone_size: NA; j_call: TRBJ2-1; cdr3_aa: CASRPSWGQNEQFF
v_call: TRBV10-3; clone_size: NA; j_call: TRBJ2-1; cdr3_aa: CAISESQYNEQFF
v_call: TRBV29-1; clone_size: NA; j_call: TRBJ1-1; cdr3_aa: CSVGGFRQGKGGTEAFF
v_call: TRBV6-6; clone_size: NA; j_call: TRBJ1-4; cdr3_aa: CASSYSESNEKLFF
v_call: TRBV6-6; clone_size: few; j_call: TRBJ1-6; cdr3_aa: CASSSPQDSLDSPLHF
v_call: TRBV7-2; clone_size: NA; j_call: TRBJ2-7; cdr3_aa: CASSLEAGGHHEQYF